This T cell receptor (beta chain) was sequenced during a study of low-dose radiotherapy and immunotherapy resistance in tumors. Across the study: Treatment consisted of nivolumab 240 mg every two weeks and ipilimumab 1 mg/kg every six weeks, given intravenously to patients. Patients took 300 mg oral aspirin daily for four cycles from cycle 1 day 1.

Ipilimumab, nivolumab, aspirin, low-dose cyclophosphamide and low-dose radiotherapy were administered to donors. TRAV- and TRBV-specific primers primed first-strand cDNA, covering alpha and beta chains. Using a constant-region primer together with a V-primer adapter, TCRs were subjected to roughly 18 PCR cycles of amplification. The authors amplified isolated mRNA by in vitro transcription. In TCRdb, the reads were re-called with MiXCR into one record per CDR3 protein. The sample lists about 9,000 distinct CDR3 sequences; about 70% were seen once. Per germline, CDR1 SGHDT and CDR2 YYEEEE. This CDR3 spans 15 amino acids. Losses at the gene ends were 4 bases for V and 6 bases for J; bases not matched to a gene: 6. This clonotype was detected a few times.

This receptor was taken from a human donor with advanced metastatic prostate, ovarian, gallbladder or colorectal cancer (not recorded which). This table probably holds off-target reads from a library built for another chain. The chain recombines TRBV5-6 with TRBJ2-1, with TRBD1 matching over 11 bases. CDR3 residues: CASSRDRGYSNEQFF. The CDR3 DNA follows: TGTGCCAGCAGCCGGGACAGGGGGTATAGCAATGAGCAGTTCTTC.